This TCR beta chain is drawn from a study of beta chain features in type 1 diabetes. General study findings and limits: Reduced insertions and increased deletions marked VDJ junctions in type 1 diabetes patients. cDNA sequencing could over-represent cells with high TCR expression.

Sorting of CD4+ naive, central memory, regulatory and stem cell-like memory cells was performed via CD45RO/CCR7/CD25/CD127/CD95/CD27. This clone was detected only a few times. Its target is unknown. Looked up from germline, CDR1 is LNHDA and CDR2 is SQIVND (reference sequence). V lost 7 bases, J lost 5 bases, and 8 bases lay in between. The CDR3 has 11 amino acids. Reverse transcription of all isolated RNA meant that expressed TCRB transcripts were sequenced. Produced via immunoSEQ multiplex PCR; TCRdb's table is partial and in-frame only. The data show 250,000 to 350,000 clones, about 15% seen once. The receptor's source is a man aged 30 to 45 in good health. Material for sequencing was central memory CD4+ T cells from blood. The chain couples TRBV19 to TRBJ1-2; D is undetermined. Here the CDR3 DNA reads TGTGCCAGTACGGGGTATTATGGCTACACCTTC. Its translation: CASTGYYGYTF.